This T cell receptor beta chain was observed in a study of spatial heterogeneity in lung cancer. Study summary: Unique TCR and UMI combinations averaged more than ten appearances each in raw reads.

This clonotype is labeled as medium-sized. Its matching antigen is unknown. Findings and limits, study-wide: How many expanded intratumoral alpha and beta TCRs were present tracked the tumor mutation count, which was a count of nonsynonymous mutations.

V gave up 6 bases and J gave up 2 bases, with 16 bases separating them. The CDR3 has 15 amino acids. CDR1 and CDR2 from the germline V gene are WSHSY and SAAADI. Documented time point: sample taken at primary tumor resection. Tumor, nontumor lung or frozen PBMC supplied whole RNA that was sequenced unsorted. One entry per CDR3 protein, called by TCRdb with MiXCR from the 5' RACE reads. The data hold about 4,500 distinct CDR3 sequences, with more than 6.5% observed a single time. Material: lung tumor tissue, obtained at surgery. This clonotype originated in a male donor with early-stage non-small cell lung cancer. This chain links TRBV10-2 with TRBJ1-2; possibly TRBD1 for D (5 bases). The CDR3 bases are TGCGCCAGCAGGATCTGGTTGGGGGGAAACTATGGCTACACCTTC. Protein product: CASRIWLGGNYGYTF.